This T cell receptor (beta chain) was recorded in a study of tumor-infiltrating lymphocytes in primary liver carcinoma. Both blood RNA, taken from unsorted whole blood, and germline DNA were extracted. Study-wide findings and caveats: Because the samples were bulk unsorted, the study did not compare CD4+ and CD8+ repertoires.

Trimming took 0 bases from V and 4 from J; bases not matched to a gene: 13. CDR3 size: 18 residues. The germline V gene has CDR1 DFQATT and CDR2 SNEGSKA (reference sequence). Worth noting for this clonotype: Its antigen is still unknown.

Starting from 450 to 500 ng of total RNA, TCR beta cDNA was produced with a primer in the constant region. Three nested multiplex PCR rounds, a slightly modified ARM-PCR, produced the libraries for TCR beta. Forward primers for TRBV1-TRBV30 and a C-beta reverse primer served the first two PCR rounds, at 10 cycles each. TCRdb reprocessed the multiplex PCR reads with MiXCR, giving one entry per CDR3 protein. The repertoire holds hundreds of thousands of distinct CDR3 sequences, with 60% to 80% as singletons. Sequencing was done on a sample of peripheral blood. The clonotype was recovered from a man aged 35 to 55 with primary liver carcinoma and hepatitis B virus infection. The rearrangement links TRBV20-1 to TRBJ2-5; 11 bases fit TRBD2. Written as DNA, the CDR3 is TGCAGTGCTAGAGATCTCGGGGCCTTAGCGGGAGGGCTAGAGACCCAGTACTTC. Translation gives CSARDLGALAGGLETQYF.